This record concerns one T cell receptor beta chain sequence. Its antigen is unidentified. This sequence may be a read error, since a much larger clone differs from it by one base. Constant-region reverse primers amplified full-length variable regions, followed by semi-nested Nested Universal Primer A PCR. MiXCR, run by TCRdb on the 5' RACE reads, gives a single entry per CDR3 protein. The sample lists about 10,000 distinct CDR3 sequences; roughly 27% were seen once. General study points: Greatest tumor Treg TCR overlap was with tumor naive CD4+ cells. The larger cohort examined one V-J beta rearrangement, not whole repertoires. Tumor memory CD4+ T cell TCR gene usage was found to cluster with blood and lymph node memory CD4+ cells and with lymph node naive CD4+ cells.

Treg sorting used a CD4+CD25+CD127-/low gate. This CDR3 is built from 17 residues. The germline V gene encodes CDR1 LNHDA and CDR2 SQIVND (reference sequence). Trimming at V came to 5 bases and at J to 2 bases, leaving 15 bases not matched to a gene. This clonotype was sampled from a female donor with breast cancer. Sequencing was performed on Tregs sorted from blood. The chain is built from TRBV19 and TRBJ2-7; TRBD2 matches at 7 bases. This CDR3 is CASSPREAAGNTYEQYF. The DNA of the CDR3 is TGTGCCAGTAGTCCCCGGGAGGCAGCGGGGAACACCTACGAGCAGTACTTC.